This T cell receptor (beta chain) was recovered during a study of cytomegalovirus exposure and HLA in healthy donors (dated by TCRdb to 2015 to 2018). Regarding the research as a whole: In an earlier analysis of around 540 of the donors, 276 Gb of sequence data and approximately 120 million unique TCR beta sequences from about 179 million T cells were reported. About 300 gigabases of sequencing data and about 92 million unique TCR sequences made up an early release that covered over 550 HLA-typed donors. The genetic ancestry cluster associated with self-reported Caucasian donors included 65% to 90% of the roughly 390 genotyped donors. The study aimed to test whether signatures of past pathogen exposure could be identified by cataloging public T cell receptors. The study used immunosequencing to profile the T cell repertoires of around 600 subjects and linked those repertoires to cytomegalovirus serostatus. In addition to the first cohort of 500 to 850 subjects, a separate validation cohort of 120 different subjects was used. High-throughput TCR immunosequencing, statistical association of individual TCRs with disease status, and machine learning were combined to predict cytomegalovirus infection status. A later analysis re-analyzed previously published TCR beta repertoires from 666 donors and added high-resolution HLA genotyping to study TCR occurrence patterns. Rather than using new phenotypic data, the later analysis identified candidate immune exposures from TCR beta sequences and from how often those sequences occurred across donors. An earlier analysis of 587 of the donors used high-throughput TCR beta sequencing to judge whether each TCR beta V gene segment behaved as functional or pseudogenic. Alongside the repertoire data, information on donor age, sex, ethnicity and CMV serostatus was compiled. A later genetic analysis used genome-wide SNP genotypes for 398 of the 666 donors, treating that subset as a discovery cohort. Every discovery cohort repertoire had been produced on one sequencing platform. HLA typing included class I and class II loci at four-digit resolution. Typing coverage varied by locus: roughly 629-630 donors for A, B, C, DRB1 and DQB1; approximately 500 for DQA1; approximately 570 for DPA1; 400 to 480 for DPB1. Roughly five DR-DQ haplotypes were treated as single units for association and clustering because of strong linkage in the cohort. Across approximately 400 genotyped donors of the cohort, an average of about 240,000 unique TCR beta nucleotide sequences per donor were sequenced, and approximately 17% of those sequences were non-productive.

The protocol used for the library was the immunoSEQ multiplex PCR assay. A mixture of 60 forward primers for TCR Vbeta segments and 13 reverse primers for TCR Jbeta segments was used in the multiplex PCR. The CDR3 region of rearranged TCR beta genes was amplified from genomic DNA by a multiplex PCR assay. The Illumina HiSeq System was used to sequence the amplified TCR beta libraries as 87-base-pair reads. The study's own analysis went as follows. Across the 700 or so repertoires, a later analysis counted roughly 77 million unique TCR beta chains, roughly 11 million of which were shared by at least two donors. A nearest-neighbor algorithm error-corrected the raw reads and collapsed the reads into unique sequences, merging closely related sequences to remove PCR and sequencing errors. To assign V, D and J gene segments, CDR3 sequences were aligned to IMGT reference sequences. For a sequence to be retained, a match of at least six nucleotides was required to both a V gene segment and a J gene segment. Rearrangements were called productive when the CDR3 lacked stop codons and stayed in frame with V and J; all others were non-productive. Following IMGT convention, CDR3 was defined as the stretch from the second conserved V-encoded cysteine to the conserved J-encoded phenylalanine. Sequences without an unambiguous match to a single V gene segment were excluded from the earlier analysis of 450 to 650 of the donors. In an earlier analysis of 450 to 700 of the donors, V segments were called functional above 56.7% productive rearrangements and were called segregating when the between-donor standard deviation exceeded 5%. To diagnose cytomegalovirus status from the catalog of TCR beta chain sequences, a statistical classification framework was built. A later analysis assigned V and J genes by comparing TCR nucleotide sequences with IMGT/GENE-DB human TR gene sequences. A later analysis assigned CDR3 sequences and most-parsimonious VDJ recombination scenarios with the TCRdist pipeline. In a later analysis, each TCR beta chain was defined by its CDR3 amino acid sequence together with its V-gene family, and reads lacking a unique V-gene family were excluded. To address suspected cross-contamination and a sequencing artifact, a later analysis removed around 600 highly shared, low-generation-probability nucleotide sequences. For each public chain, a later analysis derived a clonal expansion index from normalized ranks of inferred template counts within each repertoire. In a later analysis, generation probabilities were computed using a VDJ recombination model fitted to out-of-frame rearrangements, and the results were checked against IGoR. Hypergeometric tests were used in a later analysis to score TCR-TCR, TCR-HLA and TCR-CMV co-occurrence, with a repertoire-size bias correction applied to the TCR pairs. False discovery rates were estimated in a later analysis by permuting HLA or CMV assignments 20 times. In a later analysis, co-occurring TCRs were grouped using DBSCAN, and TCRdist sequence similarity was added for clustering within HLA-allele-positive subsets. Co-occurrence clustering excluded repertoires with fewer than 30,000 or more than 120,000 public chains, plus five with anomalous nucleotide sharing. TCRdb mirrors the immuneACCESS table, restricted to in-frame sequences. Some clones are absent from its copies; in checked studies, under half trace to an unresolved V gene, and the reason for the others is unknown. The V and J calls and the clone size are those of that table, but D and trimming were determined from the DNA. The sample includes roughly 190,000 clones, with about four fifths observed a single time. Jointly, the top ten make up about 3% of the sample.

Concerning this clone itself: The clone's antigen remains unknown. Base qualities were left out, and no much larger clone turns up one base away.

The junction carries 14 bases between V and J, which are trimmed by 5 bases and 1 base respectively. Including the terminal cysteine and phenylalanine, the CDR3 comprises 15 residues. The kept DNA is CDR3 alone, 45 bases in frame from the first base. CDR1 and CDR2 (MNHEY, SVGAGI) derive from the germline V gene. What the authors observed across the whole study: According to the authors, the approach could potentially be generalized to other disease states and immunological phenotypes. HLA typing was unavailable for some donors at each locus, so association tests used only the typed subset. A later analysis found that HLA-associated TCR beta chains were more clonally expanded and had lower generation probabilities than equally common non-associated chains. At a false discovery rate of 0.05, a later analysis linked 16,000 or so TCR beta sequences to specific HLA alleles. In a later analysis, the rate of TCR association differed among HLA loci, with DRB1 alleles having the most associated TCRs and HLA-C alleles having the fewest. Several of the top co-occurrence clusters appeared to be linked to parvovirus B19, influenza, CMV and Epstein-Barr virus, according to a later analysis. Some IMGT-functional V segments, including TRBV6-2 and TRBV6-3, could not be distinguished by the 87-base-pair reads and were therefore excluded. In both the original and validation cohorts, the classifier was reported to diagnose cytomegalovirus status with high specificity and sensitivity. When HLA alleles, especially DR and DQ, strongly co-occurred, attributing TCR associations to individual alleles was difficult. In the study, some 160 TCR beta chains were listed as associated with cytomegalovirus. The earlier analysis of some 560 of the donors excluded roughly 17 rarely observed V segments, including chromosome 9 orphons, because counts were too low. A cluster of highly shared sequence variants was judged likely to be a technical artifact of the sequencing pipeline. Linkage disequilibrium might explain the correlated functional status among segregating V segments, but an unknown experimental factor could not be ruled out. This cohort had only TCR beta chains sequenced, and the lack of alpha or paired-chain data limited which features could be detected. In an earlier analysis of some 500 of the donors, most TCR beta V segments were observed in productive rearrangements about 87% or about 30% of the time, broadly matching IMGT annotations. Most CMV-associated TCR beta chains appeared to be HLA-restricted in a later analysis, and the HLA associations seemed to be driven largely by CMV exposure. While some public TCRs were present in many individuals, most TCR sequences turned up only very rarely across donors. According to a later genetic analysis, donors in an Asian-associated ancestry cluster had fewer N-insertions in productive TCRs than the approximately 630-donor mean. In a later genetic analysis, a missense DCLRE1C variant was associated with V-gene and J-gene trimming of TCR beta chains, and the association was replicated in an independent cohort. In vitro tests confirmed that a few of the cytomegalovirus-associated TCR beta chains recognize cytomegalovirus antigens. A further reported finding was that TCR beta sequences accurately predicted the HLA-A and HLA-B alleles for most subjects in the first cohort. The only immune exposure information available for the cohort was CMV serostatus. Roughly uniform sequencing depth across donors was assumed in presence/absence analyses, although this assumption may not hold.

In total, roughly 670 healthy bone marrow donors made up the cohort. All cohort members were sampled while nominally healthy, although unrecorded immune exposures were likely present. The donor tested CMV seropositive and was one of the 289 seropositive cohort members. Every donor gave a peripheral blood sample, and the peripheral blood mononuclear cells from that sample were used for TCR beta sequencing. Genomic DNA extraction from the blood cell samples was performed with the Qiagen DNeasy Blood Extraction Kit. The chain is made from TRBV6-5 and TRBJ1-1; TRBD1 could be the D gene, as 5 bases match. The sample taken for sequencing was PBMCs. The TCR originated in a middle-aged man in good health and CMV-seropositive. The nucleotides read TGTGCCAGCAGTAAAACAGCGCAGGGGAACACTGAAGCTTTCTTT. Translated, it gives CASSKTAQGNTEAFF.